These 15 T cell receptor beta chains came from one sample sequenced in a study of shared clonotypes between healthy human individuals. Assay used: immunoSEQ multiplex PCR; TCRdb lists only in-frame clones, some missing. The sample consists of more than 2 million clones, more than 90% of them appearing once. Sequenced material: naive CD4+ T cells sorted from blood. The subset was: CD45RA+ positively selected. The receptors stem from a man aged 18 to 29 in good health.

The chain employs TRBV6-5 and TRBJ2-5; D possibly corresponds to TRBD2 (6 bases). The CDR3 runs 13 residues. V lost 7 bases, J lost 9 bases, and 18 bases lay in between. Per germline, CDR1 MNHEY and CDR2 SVGAGI. CDR3 nucleotide sequence: TGTGCCAGCAAACCCGGGACTTATGTTCCCCAGTACTTC. Translated, it gives CASKPGTYVPQYF.

The V and J genes are TRBV2 and TRBJ2-3; a weak D match, TRBD2 (5 bases). The V end was cut by 10 bases, the J end by 6 bases, with 17 bases between. This CDR3 is built from 13 residues. In germline, CDR1 is SNHLY, CDR2 FYNNEI. The CDR3 coding sequence is TGTGCCACGTCCGGGGTCGGGCGGGATACGCAGTATTTT. Its translation: CATSGVGRDTQYF.

The genes are TRBV6-5 and TRBJ1-1; TRBD1 agrees at 7 bases. Germline assignment: CDR1 MNHEY and CDR2 SVGAGI. The CDR3 spans 13 residues. The trim removed 7 bases at V and 6 bases at J, leaving 8 bases unmatched. Here the CDR3 reads CASTIDRAAEAFF. CDR3 sequence (DNA): TGTGCCAGCACCATCGACAGGGCGGCTGAAGCTTTCTTT.

The chain employs TRBV29-1 and TRBJ1-1; D is unclear. CDR1 SQVTM and CDR2 ANQGSEA come from the germline V gene. This CDR3 is 11 amino acids long. V gave up 2 bases and J gave up 7 bases, with 8 bases separating them. The CDR3, as DNA: TGCAGCGTTGAAAAAGATTATGAAGCTTTCTTT. Its protein product is CSVEKDYEAFF. The full variable domain, in which reference TRBV29-1 and TRBJ1-1 provide the parts outside the CDR3, is SAVISQKPSRDICQRGTSLTIQCQVDSQVTMMFWYRQQPGQSLTLIATANQGSEATYESGFVIDKFPISRPNLTFSTLTVSNMSPEDSSIYLCSVEKDYEAFFGQGTRLTVV.

V is TRBV6-5 and J is TRBJ1-1; no clear D. Trimming removed 6 bases at V and 7 bases at J, with 21 bases between. The CDR3 is 15 amino acids. Germline loops: CDR1 MNHEY, CDR2 SVGAGI. In nucleotides, the CDR3 is TGTGCCAGCAGGACAACACTTACATCCACTAGTGAAGCTTTCTTT. Its protein is CASRTTLTSTSEAFF.

This clone came up a few times. The chain recombines TRBV29-1 with TRBJ1-2; no clear D. The germline V and J ends were trimmed by 5 bases and 2 bases, with 6 bases remaining between them. This CDR3 has 11 amino acids. CDR1 and CDR2 from the germline V gene are SQVTM and ANQGSEA. CDR3 nucleotide sequence: TGCAGCGTTTCAGACAACTATGGCTACACCTTC. Protein: CSVSDNYGYTF.

The chain uses TRBV7-2 and TRBJ2-5; 7 bases are a match to TRBD2. This CDR3 is built from 14 residues. The trim removed 7 bases at V and 5 bases at J, leaving 10 bases unmatched. Germline CDR1 and CDR2: SGHTA and FQGNSA. CDR3 bases: TGTGCCAGCACCGTTAGCGGGTTAGGGGAGACCCAGTACTTC. Translation gives CASTVSGLGETQYF.

This chain uses TRBV25-1 with TRBJ2-2; 7 bases map to TRBD1. Germline CDR1 MGHDK, CDR2 SYGVNS. CDR3 length equals 16 residues. The junction had 8 bases not matched to a gene; V was cut back by 0 bases and J by 7 bases. The DNA for the CDR3 is TGTGCCAGCAGTGAATATGGTAGGGGGCGGATCGGGGAGCTGTTTTTT. This codes for CASSEYGRGRIGELFF.

This chain links TRBV6-1 with TRBJ2-1; unclear D gene. CDR1 and CDR2 from the germline V gene are MNHNS and SASEGT. V lost 5 bases, J lost 7 bases, and 18 bases lay in between. CDR3 size: 15 residues. In DNA, the CDR3 is TGTGCCAGCAGTATTTCGACCCCGGTTTCGAATGAGCAGTTCTTC. Translation gives CASSISTPVSNEQFF.

The chain joins TRBV25-1 to TRBJ2-7; perhaps TRBD2 as D (5 bases). Germline V gene data show CDR1 as MGHDK and CDR2 as SYGVNS. V lost 5 bases and J 6 bases, leaving 23 bases between the germline ends. The CDR3 is 16 amino acids. CDR3 residues: CASSSDRLRYRGEQYF. Written as DNA, the CDR3 is TGTGCCAGCAGTTCCGATCGATTGAGATACCGGGGCGAGCAGTACTTC.

The V call is TRBV6-5, the J call TRBJ1-6, with 12 bases matching TRBD1. This CDR3 has 15 amino acids. Germline-derived CDR1 and CDR2 are MNHEY and SVGAGI. Trimming at V came to 6 bases and at J to 9 bases, leaving 6 bases not matched to a gene. The CDR3 here is CASRGQGAGGSPLHF. The CDR3 DNA follows: TGTGCCAGCAGGGGACAGGGGGCAGGAGGTTCACCCCTCCACTTT.

The chain is built from TRBV2 and TRBJ1-6; 7 bases align to TRBD1. J gave up 5 bases and V 6 bases, and 4 bases lay outside the gene matches. Germline V lookup: CDR1 SNHLY, CDR2 FYNNEI. The CDR3 loop spans 14 amino acids. CDR3 bases: TGTGCCAGCAGGACGGGACAGAATAATTCACCCCTCCACTTT. Translation gives CASRTGQNNSPLHF. Combining the CDR3 with reference TRBV2 and TRBJ1-6 gives the whole variable domain EPEVTQTPSHQVTQMGQEVILRCVPISNHLYFYWYRQILGQKVEFLVSFYNNEISEKSEIFDDQFSVERPDGSNFTLKIRSTKLEDSAMYFCASRTGQNNSPLHFGNGTRLTVT.

This clone was recorded only once. CDR3 residues: CASSALGGDMNTEAFF. CDR3 nucleotide sequence: TGTGCCAGCAGCGCGTTGGGGGGCGACATGAACACTGAAGCTTTCTTT. The chain has TRBV7-6 and TRBJ1-1; D might be TRBD1 (6 bases). V lost 5 bases to trimming and J lost 0 bases, with 16 bases between them. Germline V CDR1 and CDR2: SGHVS, FNYEAQ. CDR3 length equals 16 residues.

The rearrangement joins TRBV5-4 to TRBJ2-3; 8 nucleotides line up with TRBD2. Germline-derived CDR1 and CDR2 are SGHNT and YYREEE (reference sequence). The CDR3 loop spans 15 amino acids. The junction had 2 bases not matched to a gene; V was cut back by 0 bases and J by 2 bases. CDR3 coding DNA: TGTGCCAGCAGCTTGGTAGCGGGACCCACAGATACGCAGTATTTT. It codes for CASSLVAGPTDTQYF.

The chain carries TRBV2 and TRBJ1-3; no clear D gene. This CDR3 has 16 amino acids. The V and J ends lost 2 bases and 0 bases respectively, with 11 bases between them. Per the germline V gene, CDR1 is SNHLY and CDR2 is FYNNEI. CDR3 sequence reads: CASSEQRQVSGNTIYF. The CDR3 DNA follows: TGTGCCAGCAGTGAACAGCGGCAGGTCTCTGGAAACACCATATATTTT.